Presented here are 9 T cell receptor beta chains from one specimen sequenced in a study of Graves' ophthalmopathy and Graves' hyperthyroidism. RNA transcripts were the template, and TCR beta CDR3 regions were amplified from them. First-round RT-PCR with HTBI primers preceded a second-round multiplex PCR. TCRdb re-called the multiplex PCR reads through MiXCR, storing one row per CDR3 protein. The sample lists about 1.2 million distinct CDR3 sequences; less than 45% were seen once. Sequenced input: peripheral blood or thyroid tissue (not recorded which). The receptors shown here come from an adult man with Graves' hyperthyroidism.

The chain couples TRBV7-6 to TRBJ2-3; the match to TRBD2 covers 8 bases. V lost 4 bases and J lost 2; bases outside the gene matches: 11. There are 17 residues in the CDR3. Germline V lookup: CDR1 SGHVS, CDR2 FNYEAQ. The CDR3 region is CASSSTTLTSVTDTQYF. CDR3 DNA: TGTGCCAGCAGCTCAACAACGTTGACTAGCGTCACAGATACGCAGTATTTT.

The chain recombines TRBV6-2 or TRBV6-3 with TRBJ2-2; D ambiguous. The CDR3 covers 13 residues. The V end lost 5 bases, the J end lost 6 bases, and 10 bases lay between the germline ends. Germline V gives CDR1 MNHEY, CDR2 SVGEGT. This CDR3 reads CASSTSSAGELFF. The DNA of the CDR3 is TGTGCCAGCAGTACCTCGAGCGCCGGGGAGCTGTTTTTT.

J is TRBJ2-5 and V is TRBV5-6, with 10 positions matching TRBD1. V lost 4 bases to trimming and J lost 5 bases; unmatched junction nucleotides: 11. The CDR3 sequence is 16 residues long. Germline-derived CDR1 and CDR2 are SGHDT and YYEEEE. In DNA, the CDR3 is TGTGCCAGCAGCGCCGGGACAGGGGACACCGGGGAGACCCAGTACTTC. It codes for CASSAGTGDTGETQYF.

At least ten counts were recorded for this clonotype. V gene TRBV20-1 combines with J gene TRBJ2-5; TRBD2 agrees at 8 bases. V lost 6 bases to trimming and J lost 5 bases; unmatched junction nucleotides: 11. CDR1 and CDR2 (germline): DFQATT, SNEGSKA (reference sequence). This CDR3 region has 14 residues. CDR3 amino acids: CSARREVEGETQYF. The CDR3, as DNA: TGCAGTGCCAGGCGGGAGGTAGAGGGGGAGACCCAGTACTTC.

This clonotype was counted once. The rearrangement uses TRBV2 and TRBJ2-7; no firm D call. V was pared by 5 bases and J by 6 bases, with 23 bases between. Per the germline V gene, CDR1 is SNHLY and CDR2 is FYNNEI. The CDR3 is made up of 16 amino acids. CDR3: CASSFAPGLTLLEQYF. The CDR3 bases are TGTGCCAGCAGTTTCGCGCCTGGCCTCACCCTACTCGAGCAGTACTTC.

A word on this clonotype: A much larger clone differs from this one at a single base, so this may be a read error. The chain couples TRBV15 to TRBJ2-7, with D unclear. Trimming took off 1 base at V and 6 bases at J, with 13 bases between the two ends. There are 14 residues in the CDR3. The germline gives CDR1 LNHNV, CDR2 YYDKDF (reference sequence). The CDR3 protein is CATSRGDIGCEQYF. As DNA, the CDR3 is TGTGCCACCAGCAGAGGTGACATTGGATGCGAGCAGTACTTC.

The chain recombines TRBV15 with TRBJ1-2, with D hard to call. Germline V gene data show CDR1 as LNHNV and CDR2 as YYDKDF (reference sequence). The ends were cut back, 3 bases at V and 2 bases at J, with 10 bases in the middle. CDR3 length equals 14 residues. The CDR3 nucleotides are TGTGCCACCAGCAGTGTCGGACCGAACTATGGCTACACCTTC. Translated, it gives CATSSVGPNYGYTF.

The rearrangement joins TRBV11-2 to TRBJ1-4; D remains unclear. The CDR3 is made up of 12 amino acids. Trimming removed 6 bases at V and 12 bases at J, with 14 bases between. Germline assignment: CDR1 SGHAT and CDR2 FQNNGV. In DNA form, the CDR3 reads TGTGCCAGCAGTTCCAGAGGGATAGAACTGTTTTTT. Protein: CASSSRGIELFF. The full variable domain, with the rest looked up from reference TRBV11-2 and TRBJ1-4, is EAGVAQSPRYKIIEKRQSVAFWCNPISGHATLYWYQQILGQGPKLLIQFQNNGVVDDSQLPKDRFSAERLKGVDSTLKIQPAKLEDSAVYLCASSSRGIELFFGSGTQLSVL.

This rearrangement joins TRBV5-1 to TRBJ1-1; 7 bases align to TRBD1. The trim removed 6 bases at V and 8 bases at J, leaving 10 bases unmatched. The CDR3 runs to 13 residues. Germline CDR1 reads SGHRS; CDR2 reads YFSETQ. This CDR3 is CASNPGEGGEAFF. Written as DNA, the CDR3 is TGCGCCAGCAACCCCGGGGAAGGGGGCGAAGCTTTCTTT. The full variable domain, completed using reference TRBV5-1 and TRBJ1-1, is KAGVTQTPRYLIKTRGQQVTLSCSPISGHRSVSWYQQTPGQGLQFLFEYFSETQRNKGNFPGRFSGRQFSNSRSEMNVSTLELGDSALYLCASNPGEGGEAFFGQGTRLTVV.